This record covers a single TCR beta chain. Its target is not known. The CDR3 loop spans 16 amino acids. V lost 2 bases and J lost 12; bases outside the gene matches: 19. Germline V gives CDR1 GTSNPN, CDR2 SVGIG (reference sequence). These data belong to a study of cytomegalovirus exposure and HLA in healthy donors. The study, taken as a whole, reports: Most sequenced TCRs were rare (though some public TCRs occurred in many donors). The records held CMV serostatus as the only immune exposure information.

The primer mix had 60 Vbeta and 13 Jbeta primers. The table came from immunoSEQ multiplex PCR; TCRdb's copy has only in-frame clones and leaves some out. The sample shows 100,000 to 120,000 clones, 76% of them seen only once. The sequenced material came from PBMCs. This TCR derives from a man aged 25 to 40 in good health and CMV-seropositive. This chain connects TRBV30 to TRBJ2-1, with 7 bases lining up with TRBD1. CDR3 nucleotides: TGTGCCTGGAGTACAGTACAGGGGCCGACGGGAATTGGGCAGTTCTTC. This gives the protein CAWSTVQGPTGIGQFF.